This T cell receptor beta chain is drawn from a study of beta chain features in type 1 diabetes (dated by TCRdb to between 2018 and 2020). Looking at the study overall: Patients and healthy donors did not differ in mean age, gender distribution, total cell number or subset yield. A total of approximately 110,000,000 sorted cells were examined across all samples, and a strong correlation was observed between cell number per subset and RNA yield. The study compared the TCRB repertoires of sorted circulating CD4+ T cell subsets in recently diagnosed type 1 diabetes patients with those in matched healthy donors. Regulatory and stem cell-like memory subsets were isolated from only 8 patients and roughly eight healthy donors, whereas naive and central memory subsets came from all 28 donors.

Via the germline V gene, CDR1 is SGHRS and CDR2 YFSETQ. Its CDR3 holds 17 amino acids, cysteine through phenylalanine. Just CDR3 DNA is preserved here, 51 bases in frame from base 1. At the junction V is shortened by 4 bases and J by 3 bases, with 22 bases in between. From each donor, a single peripheral blood sample of 90 to 150 mL on average was drawn into heparinised tubes. Using a panel that included CD45RO, CCR7, CD25, CD127, CD95 and CD27, naive, central memory, regulatory and stem cell-like memory CD4+ T cells were sorted on a BD FACSAria II. Every sorted population had a purity above 95%. Right away, PBMCs were isolated by Lymphoprep density gradient centrifugation and were stained directly, with no culture step. So that batch effects would be minimized, each experiment stained and sorted samples in pairs, pairing one healthy donor with one patient. On this clone: The antigen this receptor binds is unknown. Per-nucleotide qualities are absent, and no much larger clonotype sits a single base away.

The entire isolated RNA was reverse transcribed using the High Capacity cDNA Reverse Transcription Kit, and thus expressed TCRB transcripts were sequenced. Naive, central memory and regulatory T cell samples underwent deep immunoSEQ sequencing, averaging approximately 3.3 million total reads per sample. After sorted cells were lysed in RLT buffer, RNA was extracted with DNase-treated RNeasy Micro or Mini kits, with the choice depending on cell number. Each cell subset was processed separately to prevent cross-contamination, with patient and healthy donor samples processed together. The immunoSEQ multiplex PCR was used to amplify TCRB sequences from cDNA, yielding 87-bp fragments that span the CDR3 region. The amplicons were sequenced using the Illumina HiSeq platform. Turning to the authors' computational methods: PCR bias was computationally corrected using synthetic template baselines, reads within Hamming distance 2 were collapsed, and singletons that could not be merged were discarded. Reads were aligned against IMGT so that V, D and J genes, CDR3 length and insertions or deletions at six rearrangement sites could be assigned. Within each subset, clonotype counts were normalized to the number of sorted cells before true diversity and Gini coefficients were calculated with the tcR R package. The overlap coefficient, calculated on TCRB nucleotide sequences, was used to quantify repertoire sharing. As a proxy for the pre-selection repertoire, out-of-frame TCRB sequences from naive cells were analyzed. Not all clones reach the TCRdb copy of this immuneACCESS table, which keeps in-frame sequences only. Checked studies attribute under half of the gap to unresolved V genes and leave the rest unexplained. Clonal size and the V and J genes are those of that table, whereas D and trimming came from the DNA. This sample holds roughly 230,000 clones; around 10% were observed only once. The top ten clonotypes cover about 0.037% of the sample.

On the study overall, not on this receptor specifically: Only small numbers of individuals were included in the HLA sub-analyses, which left unresolved whether HLA type had any influence on TCRB rearrangement. Because cDNA rather than genomic DNA was sequenced, highly expressing activated cells could have been over-represented, although no difference in activation and CD3 levels was found between groups. PCR may preferentially amplify shorter templates, but because patient and control samples were amplified and corrected together, any resulting skew would affect both groups equally. The naive, central memory and regulatory TCRB repertoires appeared to resemble one another more closely among patients than among healthy donors. In all four CD4+ subsets, TCRB CDR3 length was moderately but significantly shorter in type 1 diabetes patients. At VDJ recombination sites, patients with type 1 diabetes made fewer insertions and deleted more nucleotides, a pattern implying thymic rearrangement abnormalities.

The rearranged chain carries TRBV5-1 and TRBJ1-1; a tentative D call is TRBD1 (6 bases match). This TCR was recovered from a woman younger than 30 in good health. Sequenced: naive CD4+ T cells from blood. This sample's cell subset or site label indicates: true naive CD4+ T cells. The CDR3 corresponds to CASSLRGPTRHDTEAFF. The DNA sequence is TGCGCCAGCAGCCTCAGGGGCCCCACTCGCCACGACACTGAAGCTTTCTTT.